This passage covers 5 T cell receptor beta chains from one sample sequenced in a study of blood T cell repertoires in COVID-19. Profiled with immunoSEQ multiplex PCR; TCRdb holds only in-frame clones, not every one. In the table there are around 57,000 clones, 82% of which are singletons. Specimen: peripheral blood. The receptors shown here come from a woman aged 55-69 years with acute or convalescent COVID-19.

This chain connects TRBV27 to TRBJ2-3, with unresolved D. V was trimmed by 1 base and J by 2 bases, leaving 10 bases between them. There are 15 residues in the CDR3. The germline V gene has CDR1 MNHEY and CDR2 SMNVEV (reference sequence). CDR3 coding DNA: TGTGCCAGCAGTTTATTACCCAGAACCACAGATACGCAGTATTTT. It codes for CASSLLPRTTDTQYF.

In DNA, the CDR3 is TGTGCCAGCAGTGAAGGGTATGGAGACTCCCGAAAACTGTTTTTT. Its protein product is CASSEGYGDSRKLFF. V gene TRBV2 combines with J gene TRBJ1-4; unclear D gene. The germline V gene encodes CDR1 SNHLY and CDR2 FYNNEI. The V gene lost 1 base and the J gene lost 10 bases, with 16 bases spanning the gap. The CDR3 extends over 15 amino acids.

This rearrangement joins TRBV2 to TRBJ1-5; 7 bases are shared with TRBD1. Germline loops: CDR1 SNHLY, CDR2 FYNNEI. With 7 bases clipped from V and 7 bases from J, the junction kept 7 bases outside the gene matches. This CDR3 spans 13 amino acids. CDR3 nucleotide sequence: TGTGCCAGCACGGGGACAGTCGGCCAGCCCCAGCATTTT. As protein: CASTGTVGQPQHF.

Here the CDR3 DNA reads TGTGCCAGCAGCTTGGCAGGGGAACTGTTTTTT. Protein sequence: CASSLAGELFF. The chain recombines TRBV5-4 with TRBJ1-4; D might be TRBD1 (6 bases). CDR3 size: 11 residues. The V end lost 0 bases, the J end lost 12 bases, and 6 bases lay between the germline ends. Germline CDR1 reads SGHNT; CDR2 reads YYREEE (reference sequence).

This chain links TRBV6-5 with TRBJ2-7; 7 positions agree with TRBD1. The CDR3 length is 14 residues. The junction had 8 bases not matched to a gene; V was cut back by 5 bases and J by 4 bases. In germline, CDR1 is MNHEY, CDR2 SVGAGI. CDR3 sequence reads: CASSPSGTEYEQYF. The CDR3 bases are TGTGCCAGCAGTCCATCCGGGACAGAATACGAGCAGTACTTC.